The rows below give T cell receptor beta chains drawn from one sample of a study of T cell responses to AZD1222 COVID-19 vaccine. TCRdb's table, derived via immunoSEQ multiplex PCR, lists solely in-frame clones and lacks some. The sample has more than 150,000 clones, around 89% seen once. The sample was peripheral blood, taken on day 0 of AZD1222 vaccination. The source of these receptors is an adult in good health. Each CDR3 is given with its conserved first and last residue. The order of the fields is V gene, J gene, D gene, clone size, CDR3 DNA, CDR3 protein. A D gene is named only where the DNA matches it firmly. Expanded clones get a size class; other rows say once, few or many, or leave the size out.

v_gene: TRBV6-5; j_gene: TRBJ2-7; d_gene: .; abundance: .; CDR3nt: TGTGCCAGCAGTCGAGACAAGGGTGGGTCCTACGAGCAGTACTTC; CDR3aa: CASSRDKGGSYEQYF
v_gene: TRBV5-1; j_gene: TRBJ1-4; d_gene: .; abundance: few; CDR3nt: TGCGCCAGCAGCCCCGGCCAGGTAGATGAAAAACTGTTTTTT; CDR3aa: CASSPGQVDEKLFF
v_gene: TRBV6-5; j_gene: TRBJ2-7; d_gene: .; abundance: .; CDR3nt: TGTGCCAGCAGCCAAGGCGGCGAGCAGTACTTC; CDR3aa: CASSQGGEQYF
v_gene: TRBV7-2; j_gene: TRBJ2-7; d_gene: TRBD1; abundance: .; CDR3nt: TGTGCCAGCAGCTGGGGGACAGGGGGCACCTACGAGCAGTACTTC; CDR3aa: CASSWGTGGTYEQYF
v_gene: TRBV19; j_gene: TRBJ1-5; d_gene: .; abundance: .; CDR3nt: TGTGCCAGTGAGCCGAGGGGCGATCAGCCCCAGCATTTT; CDR3aa: CASEPRGDQPQHF
v_gene: TRBV6-5; j_gene: TRBJ2-2; d_gene: TRBD1; abundance: .; CDR3nt: TGTGCCAGCAGAAGGGACAGCTTCACCGGGGAGCTGTTTTTT; CDR3aa: CASRRDSFTGELFF
v_gene: TRBV20-1; j_gene: TRBJ2-7; d_gene: TRBD2; abundance: once; CDR3nt: TGCAGTGCTAGTCCCGGGAGGGGGAGCTCCTACGAGCAGTACTTC; CDR3aa: CSASPGRGSSYEQYF
v_gene: TRBV19; j_gene: TRBJ2-5; d_gene: TRBD2; abundance: .; CDR3nt: TGTGCCAGTAGTAGGACTAGGGCCCCCCAAGAGACCCAGTACTTC; CDR3aa: CASSRTRAPQETQYF
v_gene: TRBV3-1/TRBV3-2; j_gene: TRBJ2-1; d_gene: .; abundance: .; CDR3nt: TGTGCCAGCAGCCTTGCTCAAACTTACAATGAGCAGTTCTTC; CDR3aa: CASSLAQTYNEQFF
v_gene: TRBV19; j_gene: TRBJ1-5; d_gene: .; abundance: .; CDR3nt: TGTGCCAGCCGTGCCGGGGGCACCTCCAATCAGCCCCAGCATTTT; CDR3aa: CASRAGGTSNQPQHF
v_gene: TRBV7-9; j_gene: TRBJ1-4; d_gene: .; abundance: .; CDR3nt: TGTGCCAGCAGCCCCCGCCCCGGCAGGGAAGGGGAGGATGAAAAACTGTTTTTT; CDR3aa: CASSPRPGREGEDEKLFF
v_gene: TRBV29-1; j_gene: TRBJ1-2; d_gene: TRBD1; abundance: .; CDR3nt: TGCAGCGTCGGACAGGGCAGAACAAGAAACTATGGCTACACCTTC; CDR3aa: CSVGQGRTRNYGYTF
v_gene: TRBV19; j_gene: TRBJ2-4; d_gene: .; abundance: .; CDR3nt: TGTGCCAGTAGTATAGCGGGACAACTAGCCAAAAACATTCAGTACTTC; CDR3aa: CASSIAGQLAKNIQYF
v_gene: TRBV7-9; j_gene: TRBJ2-7; d_gene: TRBD1; abundance: .; CDR3nt: TGTGCCAGCAGCTTAGAGGGGGCCCTCAATACCTACGAGCAGTACTTC; CDR3aa: CASSLEGALNTYEQYF
v_gene: TRBV6-1; j_gene: TRBJ2-1; d_gene: TRBD2; abundance: .; CDR3nt: TGTGCCAGCAGTGGCGGACTAGCGGGGGGTACCAGCTCCTACAATGAGCAGTTCTTC; CDR3aa: CASSGGLAGGTSSYNEQFF
v_gene: TRBV6-5; j_gene: TRBJ2-7; d_gene: .; abundance: .; CDR3nt: TGTGCCAGCAGTTACTCTCGAGGACCCTACGAGCAGTACTTC; CDR3aa: CASSYSRGPYEQYF
v_gene: TRBV2; j_gene: TRBJ1-4; d_gene: .; abundance: .; CDR3nt: TGTGCCAGCAATGCTGGGCAGGGTGCCGAAAAACTGTTTTTT; CDR3aa: CASNAGQGAEKLFF
v_gene: TRBV6-5; j_gene: TRBJ1-2; d_gene: .; abundance: .; CDR3nt: TGTGCCAGCAGCCAGGGATTTACCTATGGCTACACCTTC; CDR3aa: CASSQGFTYGYTF
v_gene: TRBV10-3; j_gene: TRBJ1-2; d_gene: .; abundance: once; CDR3nt: TGTGCCATCAGCTTTGATTTCTATGGCTACACCTTC; CDR3aa: CAISFDFYGYTF
v_gene: TRBV28; j_gene: TRBJ2-1; d_gene: .; abundance: once; CDR3nt: TGTGCCAGCACTCCACGGCGCAATGAGCAGTTCTTC; CDR3aa: CASTPRRNEQFF
v_gene: TRBV6-2/TRBV6-3; j_gene: TRBJ2-2; d_gene: TRBD1; abundance: .; CDR3nt: TGTGCCAGCAGTTCTCCGGGACAGGGGGCTTTCTGGAACACCGGGGAGCTGTTTTTT; CDR3aa: CASSSPGQGAFWNTGELFF
v_gene: TRBV3-1/TRBV3-2; j_gene: TRBJ1-1; d_gene: .; abundance: .; CDR3nt: TGTGCCAGCAGCTTCGGGGGGGTTGAAGCTTTCTTT; CDR3aa: CASSFGGVEAFF
v_gene: TRBV18; j_gene: TRBJ1-5; d_gene: .; abundance: .; CDR3nt: TGTGCCAGCTCACCACCGTCAGGCCTTAGCAATCAGCCCCAGCATTTT; CDR3aa: CASSPPSGLSNQPQHF
v_gene: TRBV11-2; j_gene: TRBJ2-2; d_gene: .; abundance: .; CDR3nt: TGTGCCAGCAGCTTAGATGGGGGGCCCACCGGGGAGCTGTTTTTT; CDR3aa: CASSLDGGPTGELFF
v_gene: TRBV2; j_gene: TRBJ1-1; d_gene: TRBD1; abundance: .; CDR3nt: TGTGCCAGCACCCCACAGGGGGTCACTGAAGCTTTCTTT; CDR3aa: CASTPQGVTEAFF
v_gene: TRBV12-3/TRBV12-4; j_gene: TRBJ2-5; d_gene: .; abundance: .; CDR3nt: TGTGCCAGCAGCCTGGACACGAGGGAGACCCAGTACTTC; CDR3aa: CASSLDTRETQYF
v_gene: TRBV10-3; j_gene: TRBJ1-2; d_gene: TRBD1; abundance: .; CDR3nt: TGTGCCATCAGTGAGGCGACAGGGCTGGACTATGGCTACACCTTC; CDR3aa: CAISEATGLDYGYTF
v_gene: TRBV28; j_gene: TRBJ1-5; d_gene: .; abundance: .; CDR3nt: TGTGCCAGCAGGTCCGAAAAGATACATCAGCCCCAGCATTTT; CDR3aa: CASRSEKIHQPQHF
v_gene: TRBV28; j_gene: TRBJ1-2; d_gene: TRBD1; abundance: .; CDR3nt: TGTGCCAGCAGTTCAGGACAGGGATCTAACTATGGCTACACCTTC; CDR3aa: CASSSGQGSNYGYTF
v_gene: TRBV6-1; j_gene: TRBJ2-3; d_gene: TRBD2; abundance: .; CDR3nt: TGTGCCAGCAGTGAAGCCGGGACACTGACTAGCGGGGGGGCTGCAGATACGCAGTATTTT; CDR3aa: CASSEAGTLTSGGAADTQYF
v_gene: TRBV5-1; j_gene: TRBJ1-1; d_gene: TRBD1; abundance: .; CDR3nt: TGCGCCAGCAGCCAAATACGGACAGGGGGCCATTCTGAAGCTTTCTTT; CDR3aa: CASSQIRTGGHSEAFF
v_gene: TRBV27; j_gene: TRBJ1-1; d_gene: TRBD1; abundance: few; CDR3nt: TGTGCCAGCAGTTCGGGACAGGGTACTGAAGCTTTCTTT; CDR3aa: CASSSGQGTEAFF